The entry below gives a single TCR beta chain sequence along with its context. V shed 5 bases and J shed 10 bases, with 12 bases lying between them. The CDR3 loop spans 11 amino acids. Germline V gene lookup returns CDR1 GTSNPN and CDR2 SVGIG (reference sequence). The data stem from a study of blood T cell repertoires in COVID-19. Assay: immunoSEQ multiplex PCR; the TCRdb copy retains only in-frame clones and omits some. Of 90,000 to 130,000 clones detected, approximately 80% appear once; the ten largest clones hold approximately 0.76%. Sequenced material: peripheral blood. This chain joins TRBV30 and TRBJ2-1, with D possibly matching TRBD1 (5 bases). This TCR was recovered from a woman in her 70s with acute or convalescent COVID-19. The CDR3 DNA follows: TGTGCCTGGGGCTATTGGGGCGAGCAGTTCTTC. Residues: CAWGYWGEQFF.